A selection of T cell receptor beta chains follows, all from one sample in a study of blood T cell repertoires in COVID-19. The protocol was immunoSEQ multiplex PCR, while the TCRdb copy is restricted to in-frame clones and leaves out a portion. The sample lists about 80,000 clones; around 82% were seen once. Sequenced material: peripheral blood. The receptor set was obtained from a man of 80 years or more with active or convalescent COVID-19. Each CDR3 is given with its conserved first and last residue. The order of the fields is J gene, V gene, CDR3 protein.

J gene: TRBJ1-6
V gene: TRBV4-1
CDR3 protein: CASSQDRTLDNSPLHF

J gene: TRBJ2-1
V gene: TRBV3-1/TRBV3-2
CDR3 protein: CASSQSTRGGYNEQFF

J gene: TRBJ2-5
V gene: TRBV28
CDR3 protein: CASGGAHQETQYF

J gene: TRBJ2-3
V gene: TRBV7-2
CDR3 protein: CASSSGKMATDTQYF

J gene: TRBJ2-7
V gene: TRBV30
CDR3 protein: CAWSVWASGSYEQYF

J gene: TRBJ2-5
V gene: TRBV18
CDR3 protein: CASSPRGPGDQETQYF

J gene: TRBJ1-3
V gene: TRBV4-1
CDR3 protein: CASSPGQGSGNTIYF

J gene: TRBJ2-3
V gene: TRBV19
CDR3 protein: CASSSQSATDTQYF

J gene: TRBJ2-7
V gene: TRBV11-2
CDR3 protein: CASTPTSGGPYEQYF

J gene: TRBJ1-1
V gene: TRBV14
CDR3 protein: CASSLQGIGNTEAFF

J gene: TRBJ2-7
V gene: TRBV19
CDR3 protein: CASSTLGVSPNVRF

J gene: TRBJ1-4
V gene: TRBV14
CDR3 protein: CASSQDRMAGLNEKLFF

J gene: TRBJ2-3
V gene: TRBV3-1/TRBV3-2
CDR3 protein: CASSLQGAGTDTQYF

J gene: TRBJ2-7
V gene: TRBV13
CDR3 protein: CASSLNKYEQYF

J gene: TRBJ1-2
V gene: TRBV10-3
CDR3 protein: CAISESRGQGYTF

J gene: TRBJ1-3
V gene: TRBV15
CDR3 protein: CATSRDGRGSNTIYF

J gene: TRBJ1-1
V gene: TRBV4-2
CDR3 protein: CASSQDRGGGAMNTEAFF

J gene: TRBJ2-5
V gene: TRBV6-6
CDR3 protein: CASGGVKPEIQETQYF

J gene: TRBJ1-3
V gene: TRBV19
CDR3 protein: CASSMSNSGNTIYF

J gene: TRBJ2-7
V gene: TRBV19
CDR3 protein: CASSISGTGIYEQYF

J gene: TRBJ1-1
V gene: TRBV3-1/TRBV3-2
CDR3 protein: CASSREGKIAAFF

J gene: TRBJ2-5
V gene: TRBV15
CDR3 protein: CATSRDQEETQYF

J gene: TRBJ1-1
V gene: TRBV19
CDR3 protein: CASRPQTGVLTEAFF

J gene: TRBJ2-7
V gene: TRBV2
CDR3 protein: CASRVSSYEQYF

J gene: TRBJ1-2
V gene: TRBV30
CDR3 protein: CAWSNVRGYTF

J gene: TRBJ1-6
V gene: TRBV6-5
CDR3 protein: CASRPGGGSPLHF

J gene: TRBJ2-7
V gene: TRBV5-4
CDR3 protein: CASSLPGNSYEQYF

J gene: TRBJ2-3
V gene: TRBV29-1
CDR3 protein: CSARSTDTQYF

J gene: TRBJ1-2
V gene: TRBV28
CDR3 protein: CASRPMGYRGIYGYTF

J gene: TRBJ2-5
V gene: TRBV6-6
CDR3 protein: CASSPRVPTTGGPYQETQYF

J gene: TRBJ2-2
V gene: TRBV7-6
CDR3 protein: CASSLGGSGELFF

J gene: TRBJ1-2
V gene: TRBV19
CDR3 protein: CASSIERSPSNYGYTF

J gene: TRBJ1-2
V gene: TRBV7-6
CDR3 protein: CASSLGRTGSGIVGGYTF

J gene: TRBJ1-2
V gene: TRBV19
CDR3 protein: CASSKTENYGYTF

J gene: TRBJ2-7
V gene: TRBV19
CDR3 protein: CASSDRWRFSYEQYF

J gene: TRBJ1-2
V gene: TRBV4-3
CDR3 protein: CASSQEGRQGYGYTF

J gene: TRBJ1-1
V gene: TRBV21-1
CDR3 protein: CASSNLTGERTEAFF

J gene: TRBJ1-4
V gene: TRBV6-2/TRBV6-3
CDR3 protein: CASSLWTGKEDEKLFF

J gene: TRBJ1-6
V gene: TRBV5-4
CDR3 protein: CASSLGAGGYSPLHF

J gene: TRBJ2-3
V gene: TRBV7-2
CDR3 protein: CASSLASVVTDTQYF

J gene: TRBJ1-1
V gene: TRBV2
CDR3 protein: CASSEGGATTEAFF

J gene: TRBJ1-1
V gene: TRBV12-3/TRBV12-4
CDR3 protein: CASSFQGSTEAFF

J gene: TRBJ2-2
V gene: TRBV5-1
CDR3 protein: CASSFGGGAGTGELFF

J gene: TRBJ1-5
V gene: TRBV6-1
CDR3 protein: CASSDPGQGGYQPQHF

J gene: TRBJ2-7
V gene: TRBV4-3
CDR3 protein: CASSRETGGYEQYF

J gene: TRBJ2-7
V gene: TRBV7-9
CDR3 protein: CASSLGAGVPYEQYF

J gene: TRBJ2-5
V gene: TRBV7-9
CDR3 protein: CASARRGIQETQYF

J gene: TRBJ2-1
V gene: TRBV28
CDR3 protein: CASRPRLAGDFLLSAEFF

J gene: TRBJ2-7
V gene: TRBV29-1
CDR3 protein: CSVARDRGMGEQYF

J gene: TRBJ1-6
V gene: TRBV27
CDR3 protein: CASSLLVGGNNSPLHF

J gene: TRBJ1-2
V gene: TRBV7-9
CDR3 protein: CASSFLQGSANYGYTF

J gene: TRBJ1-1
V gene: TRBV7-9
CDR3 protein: CASSLFGHPEAFF

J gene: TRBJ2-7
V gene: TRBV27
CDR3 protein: CASSLSRGLVYEQYF

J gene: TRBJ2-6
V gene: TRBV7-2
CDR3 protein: CASSEAGANVLTF

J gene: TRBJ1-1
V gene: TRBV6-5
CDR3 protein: CASYTAGNTEAFF

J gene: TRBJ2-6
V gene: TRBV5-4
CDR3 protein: CASSLGGGRGPGANVLTF

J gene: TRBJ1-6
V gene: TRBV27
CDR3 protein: CASRRQGGDSPLHF